This TCR beta chain stems from a study of memory CD8 T cells in hepatitis C reinfection (dated by TCRdb to about 2017). As for the study more broadly: Among the donors, three cleared two back-to-back HCV infections on their own, whereas two got rid of a primary infection but ended up chronically infected after reinfection. Between the late 2000s and the early 2010s, about 5 reinfection cases with stored pre-reinfection samples were identified. The study tracked the TCR beta repertoire of virus-specific CD8 T cells longitudinally across an HCV reinfection episode in five donors. In the reinfection study, participants who had resolved a prior HCV infection were followed every 3 months. Late or post reinfection samples were obtained 12 to 24 weeks after detection of reinfection. An HCV reinfection was defined as a positive HCV RNA test that came after two negative tests taken at least 60 days apart. Results and caveats for the whole study, not just this receptor: Because only four to six donors were included, definitive conclusions about public clonotypes linked to secondary clearance could not be reached by the study.

With respect to this clone: Its antigen is not yet known. The sample holds no much larger clone one base away, and base qualities are not on file.

What this sample's time point label stands for: late/post reinfection, 12 to 24 weeks after detection. Sorted cells were sequenced directly ex vivo, with no in vitro expansion before TCR sequencing. The donors were people who inject drugs and were enrolled in Canada's Montreal Acute Hepatitis C Cohort Study (HEPCO). Total naive CD8 T cells, sorted as viable CD3+ CD8+ CD45RO-, came from a couple of donors at all three reinfection time points as controls. Before sorting, cryopreserved peripheral blood mononuclear cells were thawed and used as the source for purifying CD8 T cells. CD8 T cells were enriched by negative selection with the MACS CD8+ T cell Isolation Kit. Cells were sorted on a BD FACSAria II sorter running FACSDiva software, and FlowJo was used to analyze the data. Library prep was done by the immunoSEQ multiplex PCR assay. Genomic DNA was extracted from sorted cells, and the TCR beta V, D and J regions were sequenced by Adaptive Biotechnologies' automated high-throughput method. A two-step, bias-controlled multiplex PCR was used to amplify the CDR3 regions. An Illumina instrument was used to sequence the amplified TCR beta libraries. The paper's data handling went like this. Demultiplexed reads were processed to reduce amplification and sequencing bias, and the IMGT database was used to assign CDR3 sequences to gene families. ImmunoSEQ software version 2.0 was used to analyze the repertoire data. Clonotype lists were filtered to remove out-of-frame sequences and sequences containing stop codons in the CDR3. Any clonotype with a frequency under 0.01% was left out, since that frequency corresponded to less than one cell. To get richness, observed richness was divided by input cell number, while evenness came from dividing Shannon entropy by log observed richness. Simpson diversity and Morisita-Horn overlap indices were used to quantify repertoire diversity and similarity between time points. Clonotypes were categorized as dominant (>1%), sub-dominant (0.5-0.99%), low abundance (0.1-0.49%) or lowest abundance (<0.1%). A germline index was derived by subtracting total nucleotide additions from total CDR3 length and dividing the result by total CDR3 length. As stored in TCRdb, this immuneACCESS dataset retains in-frame rearrangements with V and J assigned. A fraction of the clones does not appear; measured against another copy, unresolved V genes explain less than half of the discrepancy, and the remainder lacks a known reason. V, J and clone size are taken as reported in that table, and D and trimming were inferred from the DNA itself. The sample table lists about 46,000 clones, roughly nine tenths of them with a count of one. The ten largest make up more than 0.65% of the sample.

The CDR3, cysteine through phenylalanine, is 15 amino acids long. The only DNA kept is the CDR3, 45 bases in frame from the first base. Trimming removed 0 bases from V and 8 bases from J; the gene matches leave 7 bases unexplained. CDR1 and CDR2 are read off the germline V gene as LGHNA and YSLEER. The chain links TRBV4-3 with TRBJ1-2; 9 junctional bases match TRBD1. The receptor was isolated from a man in his late teens or twenties with hepatitis C virus infection. Material for sequencing was naive CD8+ T cells sorted from blood. Sample cell subset or site, as interpreted from the label and publication: total naive CD8+CD45RO- T cells. Here the CDR3 is given as CASSQEVDRGKGYTF. The DNA reads as follows: TGCGCCAGCAGCCAAGAAGTCGACAGGGGGAAGGGCTACACCTTC.